A selection of T cell receptor beta chains follows, all from one sample in a study of blood T cell repertoires in COVID-19. Generated by immunoSEQ multiplex PCR, the TCRdb table keeps only in-frame clones and is missing some. The data hold about 380,000 clones, with about 88% observed a single time. The specimen sequenced was PBMCs or T cells enriched from blood (not recorded which). The origin of the receptors is a young woman who had recovered from COVID-19. Each CDR3 is given with its conserved first and last residue. D genes are given only for firm matches. Rows give clone size only sometimes, using once, few, many, or a class for an expanded clone.

CDR3aa: CASSSGGGYGRSYNEQFF
CDR3nt: TGTGCCAGCAGCTCCGGGGGGGGCTACGGCCGCTCCTACAATGAGCAGTTCTTC
j_gene: TRBJ2-1
v_gene: TRBV11-2
d_gene: TRBD2
abundance: .

CDR3aa: CASSQVEGAETQYF
CDR3nt: TGTGCCAGCAGCCAAGTCGAGGGGGCAGAGACCCAGTACTTC
j_gene: TRBJ2-5
v_gene: TRBV3-1/TRBV3-2
d_gene: TRBD1
abundance: .

CDR3aa: CASSPGTGSGNEQFF
CDR3nt: TGTGCCAGCAGCCCAGGGACAGGGTCGGGTAATGAGCAGTTCTTC
j_gene: TRBJ2-1
v_gene: TRBV7-3
d_gene: TRBD1
abundance: once

CDR3aa: CASSVDPQSTEAFF
CDR3nt: TGTGCCAGCAGCGTAGACCCACAAAGCACTGAAGCTTTCTTT
j_gene: TRBJ1-1
v_gene: TRBV9
d_gene: .
abundance: few

CDR3aa: CASQHSTGVSYEQYF
CDR3nt: TGTGCCAGCCAACACTCGACAGGGGTCTCCTACGAGCAGTACTTC
j_gene: TRBJ2-7
v_gene: TRBV19
d_gene: TRBD1
abundance: once

CDR3aa: CASSGDSLNQPQHF
CDR3nt: TGTGCCAGCAGTGGAGACAGCCTCAATCAGCCCCAGCATTTT
j_gene: TRBJ1-5
v_gene: TRBV2
d_gene: .
abundance: .

CDR3aa: CASSPASGGAQDTQYF
CDR3nt: TGTGCCAGCAGCCCAGCTAGCGGGGGTGCACAAGATACGCAGTATTTT
j_gene: TRBJ2-3
v_gene: TRBV3-1/TRBV3-2
d_gene: TRBD2
abundance: .

CDR3aa: CSGTGMRTEAFF
CDR3nt: TGCAGCGGGACAGGGATGAGGACTGAAGCTTTCTTT
j_gene: TRBJ1-1
v_gene: TRBV29-1
d_gene: TRBD1
abundance: .

CDR3aa: CAIGYEGWRDRDGYTF
CDR3nt: TGTGCCATAGGCTATGAAGGGTGGCGAGACAGGGATGGCTACACCTTC
j_gene: TRBJ1-2
v_gene: TRBV11-3
d_gene: TRBD1
abundance: few

CDR3aa: CASSYTGSSDSPLHF
CDR3nt: TGTGCCAGCAGTTACACGGGGTCTAGTGATTCACCCCTCCACTTT
j_gene: TRBJ1-6
v_gene: TRBV6-6
d_gene: .
abundance: .

CDR3aa: CASSLPGLAGESEQFF
CDR3nt: TGTGCCAGCAGTTTACCGGGTTTAGCGGGGGAGAGTGAGCAGTTCTTC
j_gene: TRBJ2-1
v_gene: TRBV11-3
d_gene: TRBD2
abundance: .

CDR3aa: CASSADWLGRSTEAFF
CDR3nt: TGTGCCAGCAGCGCAGATTGGCTGGGGAGATCCACTGAAGCTTTCTTT
j_gene: TRBJ1-1
v_gene: TRBV5-6
d_gene: .
abundance: .

CDR3aa: CASSSFPSGNYEQYF
CDR3nt: TGTGCCAGCAGCTCCTTTCCCTCGGGGAACTACGAGCAGTACTTC
j_gene: TRBJ2-7
v_gene: TRBV5-4
d_gene: .
abundance: .

CDR3aa: CASSEARGNSPLHF
CDR3nt: TGTGCCAGCAGTGAAGCGCGGGGAAATTCACCCCTCCACTTT
j_gene: TRBJ1-6
v_gene: TRBV6-1
d_gene: .
abundance: .

CDR3aa: CASSRTVLAGYEQYF
CDR3nt: TGTGCCAGCAGCCGAACGGTCCTCGCGGGGTACGAGCAGTACTTC
j_gene: TRBJ2-7
v_gene: TRBV9
d_gene: .
abundance: .

CDR3aa: CASSLGVAELFF
CDR3nt: TGTGCCAGCAGCTTAGGTGTGGCGGAGCTGTTTTTT
j_gene: TRBJ2-2
v_gene: TRBV7-3
d_gene: .
abundance: .

CDR3aa: CASSSAGLEDGYTF
CDR3nt: TGTGCCAGCAGCTCGGCGGGGCTCGAGGATGGCTACACCTTC
j_gene: TRBJ1-2
v_gene: TRBV7-2
d_gene: .
abundance: once

CDR3aa: CASSQFRGSSYEQYF
CDR3nt: TGCGCCAGCAGCCAATTCAGGGGTAGCTCCTACGAGCAGTACTTC
j_gene: TRBJ2-7
v_gene: TRBV4-3
d_gene: .
abundance: .

CDR3aa: CSARALDGYTF
CDR3nt: TGCAGTGCTAGGGCGCTAGATGGCTACACCTTC
j_gene: TRBJ1-2
v_gene: TRBV20-1
d_gene: .
abundance: once

CDR3aa: CSVESGSEGYTF
CDR3nt: TGCAGCGTTGAGTCGGGTTCTGAGGGCTACACCTTC
j_gene: TRBJ1-2
v_gene: TRBV29-1
d_gene: .
abundance: few

CDR3aa: CASSVSPGNYGYTF
CDR3nt: TGTGCCAGTAGTGTCAGCCCGGGAAACTATGGCTACACCTTC
j_gene: TRBJ1-2
v_gene: TRBV19
d_gene: .
abundance: .

CDR3aa: CASSQASVAGELFF
CDR3nt: TGTGCCAGCAGCCAAGCCTCCGTCGCCGGGGAGCTGTTTTTT
j_gene: TRBJ2-2
v_gene: TRBV4-2
d_gene: .
abundance: once

CDR3aa: CASSRDSPRYGYTF
CDR3nt: TGTGCCAGCAGCCGCGACAGCCCGCGATATGGCTACACCTTC
j_gene: TRBJ1-2
v_gene: TRBV7-2
d_gene: .
abundance: once

CDR3aa: CASSSLQSSPTTDTQYF
CDR3nt: TGCGCCAGCAGCTCCCTCCAGTCCTCTCCCACCACAGATACGCAGTATTTT
j_gene: TRBJ2-3
v_gene: TRBV5-1
d_gene: .
abundance: .

CDR3aa: CASSLEGQAAYNEQFF
CDR3nt: TGTGCCAGCAGTTTAGAGGGACAGGCCGCCTACAATGAGCAGTTCTTC
j_gene: TRBJ2-1
v_gene: TRBV27
d_gene: TRBD1
abundance: .

CDR3aa: CASSEWTGKNYGYTF
CDR3nt: TGTGCCAGCAGTGAATGGACAGGGAAGAACTATGGCTACACCTTC
j_gene: TRBJ1-2
v_gene: TRBV6-1
d_gene: TRBD1
abundance: .

CDR3aa: CASSLGPLDRGPDYGYTF
CDR3nt: TGCGCCAGCAGCTTGGGCCCCCTCGACAGGGGTCCGGACTATGGCTACACCTTC
j_gene: TRBJ1-2
v_gene: TRBV5-1
d_gene: TRBD1
abundance: .

CDR3aa: CSVIGRANYEQYF
CDR3nt: TGCAGCGTTATCGGCAGGGCAAACTACGAGCAGTACTTC
j_gene: TRBJ2-7
v_gene: TRBV29-1
d_gene: .
abundance: once

CDR3aa: CASSQAGGRGLYNSPLHF
CDR3nt: TGCGCCAGCAGCCAAGCCGGTGGCAGGGGTCTATATAATTCACCCCTCCACTTT
j_gene: TRBJ1-6
v_gene: TRBV4-1
d_gene: .
abundance: .

CDR3aa: CASSQGWRGSNEKLFF
CDR3nt: TGTGCCAGCAGCCAAGGTTGGAGGGGATCTAATGAAAAACTGTTTTTT
j_gene: TRBJ1-4
v_gene: TRBV14
d_gene: .
abundance: .

CDR3aa: CASRDYFGGSPAGDEQYF
CDR3nt: TGTGCCAGCAGGGACTACTTCGGCGGTTCTCCGGCGGGTGACGAGCAGTACTTC
j_gene: TRBJ2-7
v_gene: TRBV2
d_gene: .
abundance: .

CDR3aa: CASSSTEAGRYGYTF
CDR3nt: TGTGCCAGCAGTTCAACAGAGGCGGGGCGCTATGGCTACACCTTC
j_gene: TRBJ1-2
v_gene: TRBV28
d_gene: .
abundance: .

CDR3aa: CASSLGTGGRANYGYTF
CDR3nt: TGCGCCAGCAGCTTGGGGACAGGGGGCCGAGCTAACTATGGCTACACCTTC
j_gene: TRBJ1-2
v_gene: TRBV5-1
d_gene: TRBD1
abundance: once

CDR3aa: CASSSEAVSTADTQYF
CDR3nt: TGTGCCAGCAGTTCCGAAGCGGTGTCAACGGCCGATACGCAGTATTTT
j_gene: TRBJ2-3
v_gene: TRBV2
d_gene: .
abundance: .

CDR3aa: CAISEPRTGMNTEAFF
CDR3nt: TGTGCCATCAGTGAGCCGCGGACAGGGATGAACACTGAAGCTTTCTTT
j_gene: TRBJ1-1
v_gene: TRBV10-3
d_gene: TRBD1
abundance: .

CDR3aa: CASRKQGTDTQYF
CDR3nt: TGTGCCAGCAGAAAACAGGGCACAGATACGCAGTATTTT
j_gene: TRBJ2-3
v_gene: TRBV6-5
d_gene: .
abundance: .

CDR3aa: CAWTGDRDRGETQYF
CDR3nt: TGTGCCTGGACGGGGGACCGGGACAGGGGAGAGACCCAGTACTTC
j_gene: TRBJ2-5
v_gene: TRBV30
d_gene: TRBD1
abundance: .

CDR3aa: CASSGISGTEAFF
CDR3nt: TGTGCCAGCAGCGGAATAAGCGGGACTGAAGCTTTCTTT
j_gene: TRBJ1-1
v_gene: TRBV9
d_gene: .
abundance: .

CDR3aa: CAISESRGLSYGYTF
CDR3nt: TGTGCCATCAGTGAGTCGAGGGGGTTGAGCTATGGCTACACCTTC
j_gene: TRBJ1-2
v_gene: TRBV10-3
d_gene: .
abundance: .

CDR3aa: CASSGPSGSSYEQYF
CDR3nt: TGTGCCAGTAGTGGCCCTAGCGGGAGCTCCTACGAGCAGTACTTC
j_gene: TRBJ2-7
v_gene: TRBV19
d_gene: TRBD2
abundance: .

CDR3aa: CASRPRGYYGYTF
CDR3nt: TGTGCCAGTAGGCCCCGGGGTTACTATGGCTACACCTTC
j_gene: TRBJ1-2
v_gene: TRBV19
d_gene: .
abundance: .

CDR3aa: CASSPRQIYGYTF
CDR3nt: TGTGCCAGCTCACCACGACAGATTTATGGCTACACCTTC
j_gene: TRBJ1-2
v_gene: TRBV18
d_gene: .
abundance: .

CDR3aa: CASSLAGRLAEQETQYF
CDR3nt: TGCGCCAGCAGCTTGGCTGGTAGGCTAGCGGAGCAAGAGACCCAGTACTTC
j_gene: TRBJ2-5
v_gene: TRBV5-1
d_gene: TRBD2
abundance: few

CDR3aa: CASSLKGGAHGYTF
CDR3nt: TGTGCCAGCAGCTTAAAAGGAGGGGCGCACGGCTACACCTTC
j_gene: TRBJ1-2
v_gene: TRBV7-3
d_gene: .
abundance: .

CDR3aa: CASSLQGQGNTEAFF
CDR3nt: TGCGCCAGCAGCTTGCAGGGGCAGGGGAACACTGAAGCTTTCTTT
j_gene: TRBJ1-1
v_gene: TRBV5-1
d_gene: .
abundance: few